What follows is one T cell receptor (beta chain) and its context. V was shortened by 1 base and J by 0 bases, with 19 bases between the two germline ends. The germline gives CDR1 MGHRA, CDR2 YSYEKL. CDR3 length: 19 amino acids. TCRdb's copy holds only in-frame clones and misses some; the assay was immunoSEQ multiplex PCR. The sample includes approximately 150,000 clones, around 84% seen only once; the top ten take approximately 9.6%. The data were obtained in a study of PD-1 blockade in classical Hodgkin lymphoma. Every patient had relapsed following autologous stem cell transplantation, and cohorts differed in brentuximab vedotin exposure.

This specimen was peripheral blood mononuclear cells (PBMCs), taken before the second cycle of nivolumab. This chain links TRBV4-1 with TRBJ1-3, with a possible D match to TRBD1 (5 bases). The source is a human donor with classical Hodgkin lymphoma. The CDR3 spells CASSQGYGQGLPSGNTIYF. In DNA, the CDR3 is TGCGCCAGCAGCCAAGGATACGGCCAGGGTCTCCCCTCTGGAAACACCATATATTTT.